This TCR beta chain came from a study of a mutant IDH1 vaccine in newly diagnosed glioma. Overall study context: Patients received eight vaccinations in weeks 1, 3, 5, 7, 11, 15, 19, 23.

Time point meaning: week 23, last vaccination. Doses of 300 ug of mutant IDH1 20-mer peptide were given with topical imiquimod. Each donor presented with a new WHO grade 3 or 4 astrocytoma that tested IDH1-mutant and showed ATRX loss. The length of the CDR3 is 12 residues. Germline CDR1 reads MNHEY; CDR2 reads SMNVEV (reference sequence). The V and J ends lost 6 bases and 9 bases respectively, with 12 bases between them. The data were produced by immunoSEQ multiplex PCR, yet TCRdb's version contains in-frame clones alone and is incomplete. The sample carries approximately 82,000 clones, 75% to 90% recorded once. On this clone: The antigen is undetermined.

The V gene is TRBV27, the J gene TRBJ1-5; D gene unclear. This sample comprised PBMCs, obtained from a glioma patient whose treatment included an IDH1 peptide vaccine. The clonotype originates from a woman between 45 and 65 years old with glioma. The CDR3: CASRRLDWPQHF. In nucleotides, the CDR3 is TGTGCCAGCAGAAGACTAGATTGGCCCCAGCATTTT.